The 16 T cell receptor beta chains below all came from one sample that was sequenced in a study of OX40 agonist ivuxolimab in advanced cancers. Produced via immunoSEQ multiplex PCR; TCRdb's table is partial and in-frame only. Among tens of thousands of clones listed, around nine tenths were seen once. Material: CD4+ or CD8+ T cells sorted from blood, obtained in a trial of the OX40 agonist ivuxolimab. These receptors came from an adult with an advanced solid tumor such as melanoma, head and neck, liver or kidney cancer.

This clone was observed once. This chain connects TRBV7-9 to TRBJ2-3, with D possibly matching TRBD1 (6 bases). The V end was cut by 4 bases, the J end by 6 bases, with 8 bases between. Germline V lookup: CDR1 SEHNR, CDR2 FQNEAQ (reference sequence). This CDR3 comprises 12 residues. The DNA of the CDR3 is TGTGCCAGCAGCTCTAGGGGGGATACGCAGTATTTT. Encoded protein: CASSSRGDTQYF.

The chain combines TRBV2 with TRBJ2-5; 9 bases are shared with TRBD1. This CDR3 has 13 residues. Germline V gives CDR1 SNHLY, CDR2 FYNNEI. V trimming: 11 bases; J trimming: 4 bases; junction bases outside the gene matches: 8. CDR3 sequence (DNA): TGTGCCCGGGGGAGGGACAGGGTAGAGACCCAGTACTTC. Translating gives CARGRDRVETQYF.

The V and J genes are TRBV13 and TRBJ2-6; D is unresolved. The CDR3 is 14 residues long. Germline V gene sequence: CDR1 PRHDT, CDR2 FYEKMQ (reference sequence). The germline V and J ends were trimmed by 7 bases and 2 bases, with 9 bases remaining between them. In nucleotides, the CDR3 is TGTGCCAGCATTTCCGACCCTGGGGCCAACGTCCTGACTTTC. Encoded protein: CASISDPGANVLTF.

The J gene is TRBJ1-1, the V gene TRBV6-6; no clear D gene. Germline CDR1 MNHNY, CDR2 SVGAGI (reference sequence). This CDR3 contains 12 residues. CDR3 amino acids: CASAPVGSEAFF. As DNA, the CDR3 is TGTGCGAGCGCCCCAGTGGGCTCTGAAGCTTTCTTT.

The J gene is TRBJ2-5, the V gene TRBV15; D gene uncertain. The CDR3 has 14 amino acids. With 2 bases removed from V and 2 bases from J, the gap between germline ends came to 9 bases. From germline, CDR1 is LNHNV and CDR2 YYDKDF (reference sequence). The CDR3 reads CATSRSPAQETQYF. The CDR3 nucleotides are TGTGCCACCAGCAGAAGTCCCGCTCAAGAGACCCAGTACTTC.

This clone was counted only a few times. The chain's CDR3 is CASSENEVGETQYF. CDR3 coding DNA: TGTGCCAGCAGTGAAAACGAGGTCGGAGAGACCCAGTACTTC. This chain connects TRBV25-1 to TRBJ2-5, with no clear D. The germline gives CDR1 MGHDK, CDR2 SYGVNS. The CDR3 is 14 residues long. The V end lost 2 bases, the J end lost 4 bases, and 11 bases lay between the germline ends. Based on the CDR3 plus reference TRBV25-1 and TRBJ2-5, the full variable domain is EADIYQTPRYLVIGTGKKITLECSQTMGHDKMYWYQQDPGMELHLIHYSYGVNSTEKGDLSSESTVSRIRTEHFPLTLESARPSHTSQYLCASSENEVGETQYFGPGTRLLVL.

The chain recombines TRBV30 with TRBJ1-3; maybe TRBD1 (6 bases). Germline V gene lookup returns CDR1 GTSNPN and CDR2 SVGIG (reference sequence). The ends were cut back, 4 bases at V and 3 bases at J, with 7 bases in the middle. The CDR3 totals 12 residues. The CDR3 DNA follows: TGTGCCTGGAAGGGGGTTGGAAACACCATATATTTT. This sequence encodes CAWKGVGNTIYF.

CDR3 loop: CASSPGLAGYNEQFF. The DNA of the CDR3 is TGCGCCAGCAGCCCGGGACTAGCGGGGTACAATGAGCAGTTCTTC. V gene TRBV4-3 combines with J gene TRBJ2-1, with TRBD2 identical over 13 bases. The germline V gene has CDR1 LGHNA and CDR2 YSLEER. The CDR3 extends over 15 amino acids. With V trimmed by 4 bases and J by 4 bases, 1 base remained unmatched.

This sequence joins TRBV4-1 and TRBJ1-1; D possibly corresponds to TRBD1 (5 bases). Trimming removed 0 bases at V and 12 bases at J, with 17 bases between. Germline V gene data show CDR1 as MGHRA and CDR2 as YSYEKL. The CDR3 runs 14 residues. This chain's CDR3 is CASSQEPGTLSTFF. The CDR3 DNA reads as TGCGCCAGCAGCCAAGAGCCCGGGACGCTGTCGACTTTCTTT.

The chain couples TRBV6-1 to TRBJ2-5; tentatively, D is TRBD1 (5 bases). Trimming cost V 7 bases and J 5 bases, with 17 bases left between them. There are 14 residues in the CDR3. In germline, CDR1 is MNHNS, CDR2 SASEGT. The CDR3 reads CASTAPWGLETQYF. The CDR3 bases are TGTGCCAGCACTGCTCCGTGGGGCCTGGAGACCCAGTACTTC.

The chain carries TRBV5-1 and TRBJ1-2; D ambiguous. CDR3 size: 15 residues. Trimming shortened V by 0 bases and J by 2 bases, and 11 bases separated the two germline ends. The V gene's germline CDR1 is SGHRS and CDR2 YFSETQ. In nucleotides, the CDR3 is TGCGCCAGCAGCTTGGCCATGGCGGCGAACTATGGCTACACCTTC. Its translation: CASSLAMAANYGYTF.

V and J are TRBV7-9 and TRBJ2-7; a possible D gene is TRBD1 (6 bases). The CDR3 length is 16 residues. In germline, CDR1 is SEHNR, CDR2 FQNEAQ (reference sequence). V was shortened by 1 base and J by 5 bases, with 18 bases between the two germline ends. This chain's CDR3 is CASSLDGAGVGDEQYF. The DNA for the CDR3 is TGTGCCAGCAGCTTAGACGGGGCAGGGGTCGGCGACGAGCAGTACTTC.

The chain is built from TRBV13 and TRBJ2-7; D is unclear. Germline V CDR1 and CDR2: PRHDT, FYEKMQ (reference sequence). The V gene lost 5 bases and the J gene lost 5 bases, with 13 bases spanning the gap. This CDR3 has 13 amino acids. This CDR3 is CASSPLDPDEQYF. The DNA for the CDR3 is TGTGCCAGCAGCCCACTGGACCCCGACGAGCAGTACTTC.

Here the CDR3 DNA reads TGTGCCAGCAGCTTCTGGGGGGGCAGCGACGAGCAGTACTTC. As protein: CASSFWGGSDEQYF. The chain links TRBV5-4 to TRBJ2-7, with D maybe TRBD2 (7 bases). This CDR3 spans 14 amino acids. V lost 2 bases and J 5 bases, leaving 14 bases between the germline ends. Germline V lookup: CDR1 SGHNT, CDR2 YYREEE (reference sequence).

This clone showed up just a few times. J is TRBJ1-1 and V is TRBV7-9; D not certain. The CDR3 totals 15 residues. V gave up 7 bases and J gave up 6 bases, with 21 bases separating them. Germline loops: CDR1 SEHNR, CDR2 FQNEAQ (reference sequence). CDR3 nucleotides: TGTGCCAGCACCCCGTTGGAGAAAAGGTCCGCTGAAGCTTTCTTT. Amino acids: CASTPLEKRSAEAFF.

This chain connects TRBV7-7 to TRBJ2-7; TRBD2 matches at 9 bases. This CDR3 contains 13 residues. The V gene end was trimmed by 2 bases and the J gene end by 6 bases; junction bases not matched to a gene: 2. Germline V gene lookup returns CDR1 SSHAT and CDR2 FNYEAQ (reference sequence). DNA for the CDR3: TGTGCCAGCAGCTTATTAGCGGGAGCCGAGCAGTACTTC. It encodes CASSLLAGAEQYF.